The 15 T cell receptor beta chains below were found in one sample sequenced in a study of T cell responses to AZD1222 COVID-19 vaccine. Method: immunoSEQ multiplex PCR; TCRdb's copy keeps in-frame clones and lacks some. In the table there are about 120,000 clones, about 88% of which are singletons. Sequenced material: peripheral blood, taken 28 days after the second AZD1222 dose. Receptor source: an adult who received the AZD1222 COVID-19 vaccine.

This chain joins TRBV18 and TRBJ1-1, with D unclear. Trimming shortened V by 6 bases and J by 2 bases, and 13 bases separated the two germline ends. Germline CDR1 is KGHSH and CDR2 is LQKENI. This CDR3 is 14 amino acids long. The DNA of the CDR3 is TGTGCCAGCTCCCAATACCGGGATAACACTGAAGCTTTCTTT. Residues: CASSQYRDNTEAFF.

This clone has a single count. The rearrangement uses TRBV10-3 and TRBJ1-1; TRBD1 matches 9 bases. The V segment lost 6 bases and the J segment 5 bases; nucleotides outside the gene matches: 7. Germline V gene data show CDR1 as ENHRY and CDR2 as SYGVKD. The length of the CDR3 is 14 residues. The CDR3 here is CAISTGGVGTEAFF. The CDR3, as DNA: TGTGCCATCAGCACAGGGGGCGTTGGAACTGAAGCTTTCTTT.

The chain has TRBV7-8 and TRBJ1-5, with a weak D call TRBD1 (5 bases). This CDR3 has 13 amino acids. V lost 5 bases, J lost 6 bases, and 11 bases lay in between. In germline, CDR1 is SGHVS, CDR2 FQNEAQ. CDR3 bases: TGTGCCAGCAGCCGGGGGGTAAGTCAGCCCCAGCATTTT. As protein: CASSRGVSQPQHF.

In this sample, this clone turned up once. This chain connects TRBV5-5 to TRBJ1-3; D uncertain. Trimming cost V 0 bases and J 2 bases, with 6 bases left between them. Germline-derived CDR1 and CDR2 are SGHKS and YYEKEE (reference sequence). The CDR3 contains 14 residues. The CDR3 sequence: CASSLGGAGNTIYF. The CDR3 DNA is TGTGCCAGCAGCTTGGGTGGGGCTGGAAACACCATATATTTT.

The gene calls are TRBV6-1 and TRBJ2-1; D perhaps matches TRBD2 (5 bases). Trimming took 1 base from V and 0 from J, leaving 7 bases between them. CDR1 MNHNS and CDR2 SASEGT come from the germline V gene. The CDR3 length is 15 residues. The CDR3 region is CASSEERSSYNEQFF. The CDR3 DNA reads TGTGCCAGCAGTGAAGAGCGGAGCTCCTACAATGAGCAGTTCTTC.

Worth noting for this clone: Other DNA sequences from this sample encode an identical CDR3 as well. The chain joins TRBV2 to TRBJ1-5; 7 bases line up with TRBD1. CDR1 and CDR2 (germline): SNHLY, FYNNEI. V lost 6 bases and J lost 4; bases outside the gene matches: 6. The CDR3 loop spans 14 amino acids. The CDR3 nucleotides read TGTGCCAGCAGCGGCCCGGGACAGAATCAGCCCCAGCATTTT. Its translation is CASSGPGQNQPQHF.

The chain recombines TRBV5-1 with TRBJ1-1; D unclear. Germline CDR1 and CDR2: SGHRS and YFSETQ. The CDR3 sequence is 12 residues long. V was shortened by 0 bases and J by 8 bases, with 8 bases between the two germline ends. In DNA form, the CDR3 reads TGCGCCAGCAGCTTGGATAGGCAGGAAGCTTTCTTT. Translation: CASSLDRQEAFF.

In regard to this clone: This specimen includes other DNA sequences encoding the same CDR3. The chain joins TRBV30 to TRBJ1-3; the D is unclear. V lost 0 bases and J lost 0, with 6 bases in between. Germline CDR1 is GTSNPN and CDR2 is SVGIG (reference sequence). CDR3 size: 14 residues. The DNA of the CDR3 is TGTGCCTGGAGTGTAGGCAACTCTGGAAACACCATATATTTT. Its protein is CAWSVGNSGNTIYF.

The sample holds one count of this clone. The genes are TRBV7-2 and TRBJ1-3; 7 bases map to TRBD1. The CDR3 loop spans 16 amino acids. V trimming: 0 bases; J trimming: 3 bases; junction bases outside the gene matches: 5. The V gene's germline CDR1 is SGHTA and CDR2 FQGNSA. This CDR3 reads CASSLAWQGGGNTIYF. DNA of the CDR3: TGTGCCAGCAGCTTAGCGTGGCAGGGGGGTGGAAACACCATATATTTT.

The DNA for the CDR3 is TGTGCCAGCAGCAGAGGACTCCGGTCACCCCTCCACTTT. Its translation is CASSRGLRSPLHF. The V and J genes are TRBV7-9 and TRBJ1-6, with no clear D. The length of the CDR3 is 13 residues. CDR1 is SEHNR and CDR2 is FQNEAQ in the germline V gene (reference sequence). V lost 5 bases and J lost 10, with 12 bases in between.

The gene calls are TRBV6-5 and TRBJ1-2, with D perhaps TRBD1 (6 bases). Germline lookup yields CDR1 MNHEY and CDR2 SVGAGI. The CDR3 has 14 residues. Trimming removed 5 bases at V and 8 bases at J, with 18 bases between. The CDR3 sequence: CASSHQGGSNGYTF. In DNA, the CDR3 is TGTGCCAGCAGTCATCAAGGGGGATCTAACGGCTACACCTTC.

The rearrangement links TRBV5-1 to TRBJ1-2, with D unresolved. The CDR3 has 14 residues. Germline lookup yields CDR1 SGHRS and CDR2 YFSETQ. V lost 0 bases and J lost 0, with 6 bases in between. In DNA, the CDR3 is TGCGCCAGCAGCTTGGACGGGACTAACTATGGCTACACCTTC. Translated: CASSLDGTNYGYTF.

This chain's CDR3 is CASSPASGGLVRNEQFF. In DNA, the CDR3 is TGTGCCAGCTCACCGGCTAGCGGGGGCTTAGTAAGGAATGAGCAGTTCTTC. The chain employs TRBV18 and TRBJ2-1; 10 bases align to TRBD2. The V and J ends lost 3 bases and 7 bases, in that order; junction bases with no gene match: 12. The germline gives CDR1 KGHSH, CDR2 LQKENI. The length of the CDR3 is 17 residues. The whole variable domain, filled in from reference TRBV18 and TRBJ2-1, reads NAGVMQNPRHLVRRRGQEARLRCSPMKGHSHVYWYRQLPEEGLKFMVYLQKENIIDESGMPKERFSAEFPKEGPSILRIQQVVRGDSAAYFCASSPASGGLVRNEQFFGPGTRLTVL.

V gene TRBV7-2 combines with J gene TRBJ1-5, with D unclear. The CDR3 consists of 13 residues. CDR1 and CDR2 from the germline V gene are SGHTA and FQGNSA. Trimming shortened V by 5 bases and J by 4 bases, and 9 bases separated the two germline ends. This CDR3 is CASSPSLNQPQHF. The CDR3 region has the DNA TGTGCCAGCAGCCCCTCCCTTAATCAGCCCCAGCATTTT.

Note on this clone: Other DNA sequences in the sample encode the same CDR3. CDR3 sequence (DNA): TGTGCCAGCAGCTTGACGGGATCTAGCACAGATACGCAGTATTTT. This encodes CASSLTGSSTDTQYF. This chain links TRBV5-4 with TRBJ2-3, with D possibly TRBD2 on 5 matching bases. Germline V gene lookup returns CDR1 SGHNT and CDR2 YYREEE (reference sequence). There are 15 residues in the CDR3. V lost 1 base, J lost 0 bases, and 9 bases lay in between.